Shown below are 27 T cell receptor beta chains from a single sample sequenced in a study of cytomegalovirus exposure and HLA in healthy donors. Use of 60 Vbeta and 13 Jbeta primers characterized the PCR. Some clones are missing from TCRdb's copy, which holds only in-frame ones; the method was immunoSEQ multiplex PCR. The sample includes fewer than 200,000 clones, approximately 80% of them seen just once. Sample: PBMCs. The receptors originated from a male donor in good health and CMV-seropositive.

The chain carries TRBV19 and TRBJ2-7; 10 bases fit TRBD1. The CDR3 is made up of 13 amino acids. V shed 4 bases and J 7 bases; nucleotides not matched to a gene: 4. Germline V lookup: CDR1 LNHDA, CDR2 SQIVND (reference sequence). CDR3 coding DNA: TGTGCCAGTAGTAGACAGGGGGCGAGGGAGCAGTACTTC. Translating gives CASSRQGAREQYF.

The rearrangement links TRBV7-6 to TRBJ2-7, with TRBD1 as a possible D gene (6 bases). The length of the CDR3 is 13 residues. Germline CDR1 reads SGHVS; CDR2 reads FNYEAQ. V was pared by 3 bases and J by 3 bases, with 9 bases between. The CDR3 nucleotides read TGTGCCAGCAGCTTTTCCAGGGGCTACGAGCAGTACTTC. As protein: CASSFSRGYEQYF.

V and J are TRBV18 and TRBJ1-1, with D perhaps matching TRBD1 (6 bases). Germline V gene lookup returns CDR1 KGHSH and CDR2 LQKENI. This CDR3 contains 15 residues. The V gene lost 4 bases and the J gene lost 7 bases, with 19 bases spanning the gap. CDR3 region: CASSRYRARVGEAFF. The CDR3, as DNA: TGTGCCAGCTCACGTTACAGGGCGCGGGTAGGTGAAGCTTTCTTT.

The V call is TRBV29-1, the J call TRBJ1-1; the D is unclear. The CDR3 loop spans 14 amino acids. CDR1 SQVTM and CDR2 ANQGSEA come from the germline V gene. Trimming took off 5 bases at V and 1 base at J, with 14 bases between the two ends. CDR3 region: CSVRLSGENTEAFF. In DNA form, the CDR3 reads TGCAGCGTTCGTCTTTCCGGGGAGAACACTGAAGCTTTCTTT.

The gene calls are TRBV19 and TRBJ1-1; 9 nucleotides agree with TRBD1. J gave up 1 base and V 5 bases, and 8 bases lay outside the gene matches. The CDR3 spans 16 residues. Germline V CDR1 and CDR2: LNHDA, SQIVND (reference sequence). CDR3 DNA: TGTGCCAGTAGTGGGCGGACAGGGGTTAGGAACACTGAAGCTTTCTTT. Translation: CASSGRTGVRNTEAFF.

This clone has more than one count but fewer than ten. The chain uses TRBV10-1 and TRBJ2-1, with TRBD1 matching over 10 bases. This CDR3 spans 14 amino acids. Germline loops: CDR1 WNHNN, CDR2 SYGVQD (reference sequence). Losses at the gene ends were 6 bases for V and 5 bases for J; bases not matched to a gene: 4. Here the CDR3 reads CASSRDRGDNEQFF. The CDR3 DNA follows: TGCGCCAGCAGCCGGGACAGGGGTGACAATGAGCAGTTCTTC.

The rearrangement joins TRBV6-5 to TRBJ1-1, with unresolved D. The germline V and J ends were trimmed by 8 bases and 4 bases, with 8 bases remaining between them. CDR1 and CDR2 (germline): MNHEY, SVGAGI. The CDR3 extends over 11 amino acids. The CDR3 DNA reads TGTGCCAGCGAGGGTAGCACTGAAGCTTTCTTT. Its translation is CASEGSTEAFF.

The rearrangement links TRBV30 to TRBJ1-4, with D unresolved. The length of the CDR3 is 15 residues. CDR1 GTSNPN and CDR2 SVGIG come from the germline V gene (reference sequence). Trimming removed 0 bases from V and 8 bases from J, with 16 bases in between. CDR3 region: CAWSVGVLFYEKLFF. In DNA form, the CDR3 reads TGTGCCTGGAGTGTAGGAGTCCTCTTCTACGAAAAACTGTTTTTT. The complete variable domain, with remaining parts taken from reference TRBV30 and TRBJ1-4, reads SQTIHQWPATLVQPVGSPLSLECTVEGTSNPNLYWYRQAAGRGLQLLFYSVGIGQISSEVPQNLSASRPQDRQFILSSKKLLLSDSGFYLCAWSVGVLFYEKLFFGSGTQLSVL.

The chain employs TRBV6-4 and TRBJ1-1, with D maybe TRBD1 (5 bases). CDR3 size: 15 residues. The germline gives CDR1 MRHNA, CDR2 SNTAGT. The V gene lost 9 bases and the J gene lost 1 base, with 18 bases spanning the gap. CDR3 region: CASHKGVRENTEAFF. CDR3 coding DNA: TGTGCCAGTCATAAAGGGGTTAGGGAGAACACTGAAGCTTTCTTT.

The rearrangement uses TRBV19 and TRBJ1-2; 10 bases map to TRBD1. Trimming removed 3 bases from V and 6 bases from J; junction bases left unmatched: 7. CDR3 length: 15 amino acids. Germline V lookup: CDR1 LNHDA, CDR2 SQIVND (reference sequence). The CDR3 region has the DNA TGTGCCAGTAGTATTTGGGACAGGGGAACTGATGGCTACACCTTC. It specifies CASSIWDRGTDGYTF. The full variable domain, in which reference TRBV19 and TRBJ1-2 provide the parts outside the CDR3, is DGGITQSPKYLFRKEGQNVTLSCEQNLNHDAMYWYRQDPGQGLRLIYYSQIVNDFQKGDIAEGYSVSREKKESFPLTVTSAQKNPTAFYLCASSIWDRGTDGYTFGSGTRLTVV.

The rearrangement joins TRBV2 to TRBJ2-3; tentatively, D is TRBD2 (7 bases). The germline V and J ends were trimmed by 11 bases and 7 bases, with 22 bases remaining between them. CDR3 size: 14 residues. Germline V CDR1 and CDR2: SNHLY, FYNNEI. The CDR3 loop is CAAEGGGPGNTQYF. DNA of the CDR3: TGTGCCGCTGAAGGGGGGGGGCCGGGAAATACGCAGTATTTT.

The chain recombines TRBV7-6 with TRBJ1-1, with D unresolved. The CDR3 length is 13 residues. Trimming left V 3 bases short and J 0 bases short, with 5 bases between. The germline CDR1 and CDR2 sequences are SGHVS and FNYEAQ. The CDR3 here is CASSFSLNTEAFF. The DNA for the CDR3 is TGTGCCAGCAGCTTTTCCTTGAACACTGAAGCTTTCTTT. Filled out from reference TRBV7-6 and TRBJ1-1, the complete variable domain reads GAGVSQSPRYKVTKRGQDVALRCDPISGHVSLYWYRQALGQGPEFLTYFNYEAQQDKSGLPNDRFSAERPEGSISTLTIQRTEQRDSAMYRCASSFSLNTEAFFGQGTRLTVV.

The V and J genes are TRBV4-3 and TRBJ1-1; TRBD1 agrees at 9 bases. Germline V lookup: CDR1 LGHNA, CDR2 YSLEER. V lost 4 bases to trimming and J lost 6 bases; unmatched junction nucleotides: 15. The CDR3 has 17 amino acids. The DNA for the CDR3 is TGCGCCAGCAGCCTACAGGGGGCGCGCCACCTCCCGCCTGAAGCTTTCTTT. This gives the protein CASSLQGARHLPPEAFF.

This chain links TRBV5-1 with TRBJ2-1, with 8 positions matching TRBD2. Germline trimming cut 2 bases from V and 2 bases from J; bases unmatched to any gene: 3. Germline CDR1 SGHRS, CDR2 YFSETQ. The CDR3 consists of 15 residues. The CDR3 loop is CASSFSGEPYNEQFF. DNA of the CDR3: TGCGCCAGCAGCTTTAGCGGGGAACCCTACAATGAGCAGTTCTTC.

This chain joins TRBV2 and TRBJ1-1; 8 positions match TRBD1. The CDR3 has 14 amino acids. With 4 bases clipped from V and 4 bases from J, the junction kept 5 bases outside the gene matches. The germline V gene has CDR1 SNHLY and CDR2 FYNNEI. The CDR3 DNA sequence: TGTGCCAGCAGTGGGGACAGGTATAGCACTGAAGCTTTCTTT. Amino acid sequence: CASSGDRYSTEAFF.

The CDR3 sequence: CASSTGPLYTF. The CDR3 region has the DNA TGTGCCAGCAGCACGGGTCCCCTCTACACCTTC. This chain uses TRBV9 with TRBJ1-2; D not resolved. The CDR3 sequence is 11 residues long. The V end lost 4 bases, the J end lost 10 bases, and 11 bases lay between the germline ends. Per the germline V gene, CDR1 is SGDLS and CDR2 is YYNGEE.

This chain uses TRBV5-4 with TRBJ1-1; possibly TRBD1 for D (5 bases). The CDR3 sequence is 14 residues long. Germline V lookup: CDR1 SGHNT, CDR2 YYREEE (reference sequence). V was shortened by 3 bases and J by 6 bases, with 15 bases between the two germline ends. CDR3 bases: TGTGCCAGCAGCTCGTACAGGTATGCAGCTGAAGCTTTCTTT. It codes for CASSSYRYAAEAFF.

This clone was seen a single time. This chain connects TRBV2 to TRBJ2-4, with no clear D. The CDR3 covers 14 residues. Germline CDR1 SNHLY, CDR2 FYNNEI. V was pared by 5 bases and J by 3 bases, with 11 bases between. This CDR3 reads CASSPSLLKNIQYF. CDR3 sequence (DNA): TGTGCCAGCAGTCCGTCTTTACTCAAAAACATTCAGTACTTC. Filled out from reference TRBV2 and TRBJ2-4, the complete variable domain reads EPEVTQTPSHQVTQMGQEVILRCVPISNHLYFYWYRQILGQKVEFLVSFYNNEISEKSEIFDDQFSVERPDGSNFTLKIRSTKLEDSAMYFCASSPSLLKNIQYFGAGTRLSVL.

The CDR3 sequence: CASSLDLQGLNSPLHF. The CDR3 nucleotides read TGTGCCAGCAGCTTAGATTTGCAGGGTCTCAATTCACCCCTCCACTTT. This chain uses TRBV11-2 with TRBJ1-6; D may be TRBD1 (5 bases). The CDR3 is made up of 16 amino acids. CDR1 is SGHAT and CDR2 is FQNNGV in the germline V gene. Between the trimmed V and J ends, which lost 0 bases and 7 bases, there was a span of 13 bases.

The chain joins TRBV4-2 to TRBJ2-1; maybe TRBD2 (6 bases). Germline CDR1 LGHNA, CDR2 YNFKEQ. This CDR3 contains 16 residues. The V gene lost 0 bases and the J gene lost 1 base, with 10 bases spanning the gap. CDR3 in DNA: TGTGCCAGCAGCCAAGAACCCAGCGGGTCCTACAATGAGCAGTTCTTC. Protein: CASSQEPSGSYNEQFF.

In this sample, this clone turned up once. V is TRBV6-1 and J is TRBJ2-3; TRBD2 is a possible D gene (6 bases). The ends were cut back, 1 base at V and 6 bases at J, with 17 bases in the middle. The CDR3 totals 16 residues. Germline CDR1 and CDR2: MNHNS and SASEGT. In nucleotides, the CDR3 is TGTGCCAGCAGTGAAGAGGACGAGGGACTTTTGGATACGCAGTATTTT. It translates to CASSEEDEGLLDTQYF.

This chain uses TRBV6-7 with TRBJ2-1; TRBD2 aligns across 7 bases. TRBV6-7 is known as an ORF, though its function is uncertain. The CDR3 sequence is 13 residues long. The CDR3 loop reads CARGEGWYNEQFF. Here the CDR3 DNA reads TGTGCTAGAGGGGAGGGGTGGTACAATGAGCAGTTCTTC.

The chain links TRBV4-1 to TRBJ2-3, with a possible D match to TRBD2 (5 bases). This CDR3 is built from 12 residues. Germline assignment: CDR1 MGHRA and CDR2 YSYEKL. The V gene lost 4 bases and the J gene lost 8 bases, with 10 bases spanning the gap. The CDR3 loop reads CASSPRGRTQYF. In DNA, the CDR3 is TGCGCCAGCAGCCCGCGCGGGCGTACGCAGTATTTT.

The rearrangement joins TRBV2 to TRBJ1-5; possible D gene TRBD1, 6 bases. Trimming shortened V by 5 bases and J by 0 bases, and 14 bases separated the two germline ends. CDR1 SNHLY and CDR2 FYNNEI come from the germline V gene. CDR3 length equals 16 residues. The DNA of the CDR3 is TGTGCCAGCAGTCCCTCGAGGACAGCTAGCAATCAGCCCCAGCATTTT. Encoded protein: CASSPSRTASNQPQHF.

In this sample, this clone turned up a few times. This rearrangement joins TRBV6-6 to TRBJ2-7; 8 bases agree with TRBD1. Trimming at V came to 0 bases and at J to 2 bases, leaving 0 bases not matched to a gene. Germline loops: CDR1 MNHNY, CDR2 SVGAGI (reference sequence). The CDR3 is 14 residues long. This CDR3 is CASSYSTGAYEQYF. The CDR3 DNA follows: TGTGCCAGCAGTTACTCGACAGGGGCCTACGAGCAGTACTTC.

The chain recombines TRBV5-5 with TRBJ1-1, with D possibly matching TRBD1 (5 bases). Trimming left V 10 bases short and J 0 bases short, with 19 bases between. The CDR3 spans 15 residues. Germline CDR1 is SGHKS and CDR2 is YYEKEE (reference sequence). CDR3 sequence: CACPGGGSMNTEAFF. The CDR3 DNA follows: TGTGCCTGCCCGGGGGGAGGGTCTATGAACACTGAAGCTTTCTTT. Full variable domain (remainder filled in from reference TRBV5-5 and TRBJ1-1): DAGVTQSPTHLIKTRGQQVTLRCSPISGHKSVSWYQQVLGQGPQFIFQYYEKEERGRGNFPDRFSARQFPNYSSELNVNALLLGDSALYLCACPGGGSMNTEAFFGQGTRLTVV.

On this clone itself: A junction boundary mismatches the germline segment, possibly from a read error. V gene TRBV7-9 combines with J gene TRBJ1-1; D gene uncertain. The CDR3 consists of 13 residues. Germline loops: CDR1 SEHNR, CDR2 FQNEAQ (reference sequence). The CDR3 region has the DNA TGTTCCAGCAGCCTACGAAGTATTGCTGAAGCTTTCTTT. Protein sequence: CSSSLRSIAEAFF. The variable domain in full, with the rest retrieved from reference TRBV7-9 and TRBJ1-1, is DTGVSQNPRHKITKRGQNVTFRCDPISEHNRLYWYRQTLGQGPEFLTYFQNEAQLEKSRLLSDRFSAERPKGSFSTLEIQRTEQGDSAMYLCSSSLRSIAEAFFGQGTRLTVV.